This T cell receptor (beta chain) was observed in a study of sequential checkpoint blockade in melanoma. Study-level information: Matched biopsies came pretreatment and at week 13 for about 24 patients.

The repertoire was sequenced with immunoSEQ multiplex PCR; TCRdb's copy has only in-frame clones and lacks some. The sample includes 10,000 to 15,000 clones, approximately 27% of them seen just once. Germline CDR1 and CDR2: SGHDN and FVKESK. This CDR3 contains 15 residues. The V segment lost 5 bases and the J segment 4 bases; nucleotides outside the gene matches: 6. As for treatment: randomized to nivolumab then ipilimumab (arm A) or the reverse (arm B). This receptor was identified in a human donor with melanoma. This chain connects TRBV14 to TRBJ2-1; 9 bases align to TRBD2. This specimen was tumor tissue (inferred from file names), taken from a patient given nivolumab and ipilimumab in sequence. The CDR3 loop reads CASSAAGGRYNEQFF. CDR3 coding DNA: TGTGCCAGCAGCGCGGCGGGGGGGAGATACAATGAGCAGTTCTTC.